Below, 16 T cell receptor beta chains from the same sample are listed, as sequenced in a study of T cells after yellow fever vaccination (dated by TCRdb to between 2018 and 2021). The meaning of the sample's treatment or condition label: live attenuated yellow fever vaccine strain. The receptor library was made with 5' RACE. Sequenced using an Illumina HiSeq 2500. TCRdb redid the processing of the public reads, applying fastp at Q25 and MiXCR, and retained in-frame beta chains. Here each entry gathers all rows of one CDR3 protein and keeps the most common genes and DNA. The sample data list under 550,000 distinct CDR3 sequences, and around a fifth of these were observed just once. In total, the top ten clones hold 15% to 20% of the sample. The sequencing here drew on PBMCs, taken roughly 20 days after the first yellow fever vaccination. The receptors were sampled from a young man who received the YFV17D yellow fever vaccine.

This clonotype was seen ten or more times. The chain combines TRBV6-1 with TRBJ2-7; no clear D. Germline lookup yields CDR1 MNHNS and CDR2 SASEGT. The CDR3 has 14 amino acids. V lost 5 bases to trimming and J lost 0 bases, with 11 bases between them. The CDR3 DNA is TGTGCCAGCAGTCGGACGGCCAGCTCCTACGAGCAGTACTTC. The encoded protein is CASSRTASSYEQYF.

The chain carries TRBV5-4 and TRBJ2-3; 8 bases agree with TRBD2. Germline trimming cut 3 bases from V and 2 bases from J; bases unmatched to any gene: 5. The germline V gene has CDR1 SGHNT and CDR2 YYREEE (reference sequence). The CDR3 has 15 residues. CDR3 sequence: CASSSLAGLTDTQYF. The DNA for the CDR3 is TGTGCCAGCAGCTCATTAGCGGGGCTCACAGATACGCAGTATTTT.

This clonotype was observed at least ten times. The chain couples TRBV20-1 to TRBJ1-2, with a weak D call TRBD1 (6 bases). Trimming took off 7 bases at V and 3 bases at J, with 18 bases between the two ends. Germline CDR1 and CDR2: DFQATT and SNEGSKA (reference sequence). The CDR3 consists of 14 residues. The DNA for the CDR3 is TGCAGTGTCACATCGGACAGCACCCACTATGGCTACACCTTC. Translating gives CSVTSDSTHYGYTF.

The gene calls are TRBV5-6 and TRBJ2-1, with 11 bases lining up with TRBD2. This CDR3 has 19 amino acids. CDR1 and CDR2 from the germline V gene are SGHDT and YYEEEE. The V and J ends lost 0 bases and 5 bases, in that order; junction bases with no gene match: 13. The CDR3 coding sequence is TGTGCCAGCAGCTTGGCCTTGGCTAGCGGGGGGCGACTCCACAATGAGCAGTTCTTC. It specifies CASSLALASGGRLHNEQFF.

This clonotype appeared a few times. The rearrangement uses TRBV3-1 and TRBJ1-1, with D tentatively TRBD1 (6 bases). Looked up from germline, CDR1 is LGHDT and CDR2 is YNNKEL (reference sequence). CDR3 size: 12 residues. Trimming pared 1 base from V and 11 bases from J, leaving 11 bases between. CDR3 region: CASSQAPGVAFF. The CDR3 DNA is TGTGCCAGCAGCCAAGCTCCAGGGGTGGCTTTCTTT.

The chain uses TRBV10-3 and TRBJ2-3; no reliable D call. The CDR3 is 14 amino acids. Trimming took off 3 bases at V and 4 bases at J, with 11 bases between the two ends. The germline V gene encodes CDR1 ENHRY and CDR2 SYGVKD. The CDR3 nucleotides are TGTGCCATCAGTGATGGGTCCTATGCAGATACGCAGTATTTT. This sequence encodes CAISDGSYADTQYF.

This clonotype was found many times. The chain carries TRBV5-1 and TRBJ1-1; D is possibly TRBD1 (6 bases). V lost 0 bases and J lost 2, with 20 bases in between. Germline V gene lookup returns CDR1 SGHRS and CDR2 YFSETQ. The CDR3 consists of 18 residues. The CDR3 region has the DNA TGCGCCAGCAGCTTGGCCGGAGGCCTTAGAGGGGGAAACACTGAAGCTTTCTTT. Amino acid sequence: CASSLAGGLRGGNTEAFF.

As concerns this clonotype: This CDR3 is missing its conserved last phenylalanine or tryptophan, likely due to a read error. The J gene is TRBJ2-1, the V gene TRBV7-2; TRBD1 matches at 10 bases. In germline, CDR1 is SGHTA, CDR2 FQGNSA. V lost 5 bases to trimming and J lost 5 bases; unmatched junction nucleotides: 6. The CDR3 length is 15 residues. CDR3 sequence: CASSLDRGSHNEQFL. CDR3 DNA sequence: TGTGCCAGCAGCCTGGACAGGGGGAGCCACAATGAGCAGTTCTTG.

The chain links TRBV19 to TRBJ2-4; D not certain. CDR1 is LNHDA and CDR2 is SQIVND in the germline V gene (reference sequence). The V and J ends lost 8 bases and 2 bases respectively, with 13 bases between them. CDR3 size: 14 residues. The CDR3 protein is CASGYTDTKNIQYF. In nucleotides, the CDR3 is TGTGCCAGTGGATACACAGACACCAAAAACATTCAGTACTTC.

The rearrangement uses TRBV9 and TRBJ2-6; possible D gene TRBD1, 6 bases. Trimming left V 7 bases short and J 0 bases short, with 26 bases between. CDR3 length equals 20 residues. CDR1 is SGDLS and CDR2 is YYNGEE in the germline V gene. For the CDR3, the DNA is TGTGCCAGCTCCCTAGCCCCTCGACAGGACTTGCTCTCTGGGGCCAACGTCCTGACTTTC. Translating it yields CASSLAPRQDLLSGANVLTF.

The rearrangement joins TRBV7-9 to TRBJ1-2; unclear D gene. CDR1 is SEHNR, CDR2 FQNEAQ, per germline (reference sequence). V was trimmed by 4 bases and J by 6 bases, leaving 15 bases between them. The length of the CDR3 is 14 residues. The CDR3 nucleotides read TGTGCCAGCAGCTCTTTCGGACCTACGGATGGCTACACCTTC. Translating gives CASSSFGPTDGYTF.

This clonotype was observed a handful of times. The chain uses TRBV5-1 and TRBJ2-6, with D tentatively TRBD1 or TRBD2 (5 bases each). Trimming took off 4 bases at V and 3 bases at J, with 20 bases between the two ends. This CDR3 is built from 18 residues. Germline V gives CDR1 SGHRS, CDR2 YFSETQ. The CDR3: CASSLRGRESRGANVLTF. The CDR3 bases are TGCGCCAGCAGCCTAAGGGGCAGGGAGAGTCGTGGGGCCAACGTCCTGACTTTC.

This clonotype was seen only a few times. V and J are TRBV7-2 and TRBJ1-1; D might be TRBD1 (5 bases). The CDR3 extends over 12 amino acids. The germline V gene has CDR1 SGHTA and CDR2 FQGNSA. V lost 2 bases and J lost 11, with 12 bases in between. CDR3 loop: CASSLNQGDAFF. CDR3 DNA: TGTGCCAGCAGCTTAAATCAGGGTGACGCTTTCTTT. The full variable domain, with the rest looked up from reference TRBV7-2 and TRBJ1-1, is GAGVSQSPSNKVTEKGKDVELRCDPISGHTALYWYRQSLGQGLEFLIYFQGNSAPDKSGLPSDRFSAERTGGSVSTLTIQRTQQEDSAVYLCASSLNQGDAFFGQGTRLTVV.

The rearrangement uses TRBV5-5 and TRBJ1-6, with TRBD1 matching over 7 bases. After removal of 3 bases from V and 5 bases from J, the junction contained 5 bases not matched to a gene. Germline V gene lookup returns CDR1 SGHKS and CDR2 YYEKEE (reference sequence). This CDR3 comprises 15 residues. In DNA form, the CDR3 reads TGTGCCAGCAGCTACCGGACAGGCGATAATTCACCCCTCCACTTT. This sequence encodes CASSYRTGDNSPLHF.

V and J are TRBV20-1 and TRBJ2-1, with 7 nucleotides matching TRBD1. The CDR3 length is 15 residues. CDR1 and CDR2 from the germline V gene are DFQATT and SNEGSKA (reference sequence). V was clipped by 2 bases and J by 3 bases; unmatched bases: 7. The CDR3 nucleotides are TGCAGTGCTAGAACTCGGGACAGATACTACAATGAGCAGTTCTTC. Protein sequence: CSARTRDRYYNEQFF.

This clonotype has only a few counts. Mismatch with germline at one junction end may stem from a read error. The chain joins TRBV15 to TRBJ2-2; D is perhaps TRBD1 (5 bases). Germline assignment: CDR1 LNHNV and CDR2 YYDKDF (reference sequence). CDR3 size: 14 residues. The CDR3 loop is CAPRAASNTGELFF. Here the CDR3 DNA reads TGTGCCCCCAGGGCGGCCTCTAACACCGGGGAGCTGTTTTTT.